The present T cell receptor (beta chain) was sequenced within a study of blood T cell repertoires in COVID-19. Study details: Acute and convalescent COVID-19 samples came from the United States, Italy and Spain. Sample material is recorded as cDNA or gDNA derived from T cells, B-cell-depleted T cells, or PBMCs.

Patients from Seattle were sampled longitudinally, starting during active infection. CDR3 length: 19 amino acids. V dropped 0 bases and J dropped 0; count of bases not matched to a gene: 10. Germline-derived CDR1 and CDR2 are LGHNA and YNFKEQ. As handled by the study authors: Using reference gene primer amplification, nucleated cell counts were estimated. Profiled with immunoSEQ multiplex PCR; TCRdb holds only in-frame clones, not every one. V, J and clone size derive from that table, while D and trimming were established from the DNA sequence. The sample consists of under 100,000 clones, 89% of them appearing once.

Sequenced material: peripheral blood. The chain combines TRBV4-2 with TRBJ2-1; TRBD2 agrees at 8 bases. The sequence was collected from a man in his sixties with COVID-19, enrolled during active disease. For the CDR3, the DNA is TGTGCCAGCAGCCAAGAGGATCCCACTACTAGCGGCTCCTACAATGAGCAGTTCTTC. Its protein product is CASSQEDPTTSGSYNEQFF.